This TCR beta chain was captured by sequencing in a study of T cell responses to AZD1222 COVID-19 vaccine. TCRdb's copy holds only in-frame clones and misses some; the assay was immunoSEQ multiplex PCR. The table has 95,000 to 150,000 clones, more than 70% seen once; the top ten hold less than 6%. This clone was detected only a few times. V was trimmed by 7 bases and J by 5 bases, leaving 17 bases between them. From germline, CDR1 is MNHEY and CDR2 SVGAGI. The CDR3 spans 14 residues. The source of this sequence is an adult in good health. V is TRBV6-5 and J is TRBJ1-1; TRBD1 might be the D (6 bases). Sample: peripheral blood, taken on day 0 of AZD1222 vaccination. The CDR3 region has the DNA TGTGCCAGCATTTCTCAGGGGTCCTTGACTGAAGCTTTCTTT. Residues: CASISQGSLTEAFF.